A single sample gave rise to the 15 T cell receptor beta chains below, sequenced in a study of T cell responses to AZD1222 COVID-19 vaccine listed by TCRdb under 2021. The method was the immunoSEQ multiplex PCR assay. This immuneACCESS table, as held by TCRdb, lists in-frame sequences with V and J called but not all clones. Of the missing ones, under half trace to an unresolved V gene in checked studies; the others have no known cause. This sample holds about 120,000 clones; 80% to 90% were observed only once. The biggest ten clones account for approximately 4% of the sample. Explained via the paper, the time point label denotes: baseline before first vaccination. The treatment or condition tag for this specimen amounts to: meningococcal conjugate vaccine given as trial control. The sample here was peripheral blood, taken on day 0 of MenACWY control vaccination. Receptors were obtained from an adult in good health.

The chain employs TRBV5-4 and TRBJ2-3, with 13 bases fitting TRBD2. This CDR3 is built from 17 residues. Germline V gene data show CDR1 as SGHNT and CDR2 as YYREEE (reference sequence). Germline trimming cut 3 bases from V and 2 bases from J; bases unmatched to any gene: 6. The CDR3 nucleotides are TGTGCCAGCAGCTCCGGGACTAGCGGGGACAACACAGATACGCAGTATTTT. Its translation is CASSSGTSGDNTDTQYF. Combining the CDR3 with reference TRBV5-4 and TRBJ2-3 gives the whole variable domain ETGVTQSPTHLIKTRGQQVTLRCSSQSGHNTVSWYQQALGQGPQFIFQYYREEENGRGNFPPRFSGLQFPNYSSELNVNALELDDSALYLCASSSGTSGDNTDTQYFGPGTRLTVL.

The CDR3 DNA reads TGCGCCAGCAGCCAAGATGCGGGGGGCGGGGAGCTGTTTTTT. Encoded protein: CASSQDAGGGELFF. The rearrangement links TRBV4-1 to TRBJ2-2; TRBD2 matches 8 bases. V shed 0 bases, J shed 7 bases, and the junction held 1 base outside the gene matches. This CDR3 contains 14 residues. Germline CDR1 is MGHRA and CDR2 is YSYEKL.

The V gene is TRBV5-8, the J gene TRBJ2-3; D might be TRBD2 (6 bases). Germline V lookup: CDR1 SGHTS, CDR2 YDEGEE. V gave up 4 bases and J gave up 1 base, with 16 bases separating them. The CDR3 covers 16 residues. Written as DNA, the CDR3 is TGTGCCAGCAGCCCAAAGCTTAGCGGCGGCACAGATACGCAGTATTTT. This sequence encodes CASSPKLSGGTDTQYF.

On this clone itself: Sequence at one end of the junction differs from germline and may be a read error. V gene TRBV28 combines with J gene TRBJ1-1; D might be TRBD1 (6 bases). This CDR3 is 11 amino acids long. The V gene's germline CDR1 is MDHEN and CDR2 SYDVKM. The CDR3 spells CASSLYDRPAF. The CDR3 DNA reads as TGTGCCAGCAGTCTTTACGACAGGCCCGCCTTT.

The chain recombines TRBV7-9 with TRBJ1-1, with TRBD1 identical over 10 bases. With 5 bases clipped from V and 5 bases from J, the junction kept 5 bases outside the gene matches. This CDR3 has 14 residues. Germline CDR1 is SEHNR and CDR2 is FQNEAQ (reference sequence). Here the CDR3 DNA reads TGTGCCAGCAGCCTTGGACAGGGGGAGACTGAAGCTTTCTTT. It yields the protein CASSLGQGETEAFF.

The chain is built from TRBV27 and TRBJ1-1; tentatively, D is TRBD1 (6 bases). Trimming stripped 0 bases from V and 4 bases from J, with 12 bases between. The germline CDR1 and CDR2 sequences are MNHEY and SMNVEV (reference sequence). This CDR3 has 15 amino acids. The CDR3 sequence: CASSLSGGGLTEAFF. CDR3 nucleotides: TGTGCCAGCAGTTTATCGGGGGGGGGCCTCACTGAAGCTTTCTTT.

V gene TRBV5-1 combines with J gene TRBJ2-5; perhaps TRBD2 as D (7 bases). Germline CDR1 and CDR2: SGHRS and YFSETQ. V lost 6 bases and J lost 2, with 17 bases in between. The CDR3 extends over 15 amino acids. The DNA of the CDR3 is TGCGCCAGCACACGGGGGGCGGTAATGCAAGAGACCCAGTACTTC. Protein sequence: CASTRGAVMQETQYF. Based on the CDR3 plus reference TRBV5-1 and TRBJ2-5, the full variable domain is KAGVTQTPRYLIKTRGQQVTLSCSPISGHRSVSWYQQTPGQGLQFLFEYFSETQRNKGNFPGRFSGRQFSNSRSEMNVSTLELGDSALYLCASTRGAVMQETQYFGPGTRLLVL.

This sequence joins TRBV13 and TRBJ2-7; 10 nucleotides match TRBD1. The trim removed 4 bases at V and 4 bases at J, leaving 10 bases unmatched. The CDR3 has 16 amino acids. Germline loops: CDR1 PRHDT, CDR2 FYEKMQ (reference sequence). The CDR3 loop is CASSSFGLDRGYEQYF. CDR3 bases: TGTGCCAGCAGCTCATTCGGGTTGGACAGGGGGTACGAGCAGTACTTC.

This clone was counted between two and nine times. J is TRBJ2-7 and V is TRBV7-2; 9 bases map to TRBD1. V shed 1 base and J 5 bases; nucleotides not matched to a gene: 6. The CDR3 is made up of 15 amino acids. Germline CDR1 reads SGHTA; CDR2 reads FQGNSA. CDR3 in amino acids: CASSLGQGVYNEQYF. Written as DNA, the CDR3 is TGTGCCAGCAGCTTAGGACAGGGGGTGTACAACGAGCAGTACTTC.

The chain couples TRBV28 to TRBJ2-3; 10 positions match TRBD1. V trimming: 0 bases; J trimming: 0 bases; junction bases outside the gene matches: 6. This CDR3 comprises 18 residues. The germline gives CDR1 MDHEN, CDR2 SYDVKM. The CDR3 nucleotides are TGTGCCAGCAGTTTATGGGGACAGGGGCAGGGTAGCACAGATACGCAGTATTTT. It codes for CASSLWGQGQGSTDTQYF.

The rearrangement links TRBV12-3 or TRBV12-4 to TRBJ2-7; no firm D call. V was cut by 6 bases and J by 0 bases, with 6 bases left in between. The CDR3 is 12 amino acids. CDR3 in DNA: TGTGCCAGCAGAGGGTACTCCTACGAGCAGTACTTC. Protein: CASRGYSYEQYF.

The rearrangement joins TRBV28 to TRBJ1-2, with TRBD1 identical over 8 bases. This CDR3 has 16 residues. Germline trimming cut 5 bases from V and 3 bases from J; bases unmatched to any gene: 11. Germline lookup yields CDR1 MDHEN and CDR2 SYDVKM. CDR3 amino acids: CASSPPRTGRYYGYTF. The CDR3, as DNA: TGTGCCAGCAGTCCTCCCCGGACAGGGAGGTACTATGGCTACACCTTC.

V and J are TRBV7-2 and TRBJ2-2; a weak D match, TRBD2 (7 bases). This CDR3 comprises 14 residues. Germline V gene sequence: CDR1 SGHTA, CDR2 FQGNSA. The V and J ends lost 7 bases and 6 bases respectively, with 15 bases between them. Written as DNA, the CDR3 is TGTGCCAGCACCTCCGGCGGGGGCCCCGGGGAGCTGTTTTTT. Encoded protein: CASTSGGGPGELFF.

V gene TRBV19 combines with J gene TRBJ1-3; D not resolved. Germline V CDR1 and CDR2: LNHDA, SQIVND (reference sequence). The V end lost 3 bases, the J end lost 2 bases, and 8 bases lay between the germline ends. CDR3 size: 14 residues. The CDR3 bases are TGTGCCAGTAGTATTCAAGGACCTGGAAACACCATATATTTT. Amino acids: CASSIQGPGNTIYF.

The rearrangement links TRBV6-2 or TRBV6-3 to TRBJ2-2, with 11 bases that match TRBD1. V shed 6 bases and J 9 bases; nucleotides not matched to a gene: 9. This CDR3 comprises 15 residues. Per germline, CDR1 MNHEY and CDR2 SVGEGT. CDR3 DNA sequence: TGTGCCAGCAGCGTCGGACAGGGGGCTGGAAGGGAGCTGTTTTTT. It is translated as CASSVGQGAGRELFF.